These 15 T cell receptor beta chains were sequenced from one sample in a study of T cells in tuberculosis. TCRdb's table, derived via immunoSEQ multiplex PCR, lists solely in-frame clones and lacks some. Of fewer than 35,000 clones in the sample, roughly 88% were seen once. Time point meaning: new active TB diagnosis, blood taken before or within 7 days of starting treatment. The material was PBMCs, obtained at tuberculosis diagnosis. These receptors were collected from an adult with tuberculosis.

This rearrangement joins TRBV4-1 to TRBJ2-1, with 11 bases that match TRBD2. Germline CDR1 reads MGHRA; CDR2 reads YSYEKL. The CDR3 runs 15 residues. Losses at the gene ends were 4 bases for V and 7 bases for J; bases not matched to a gene: 6. CDR3 DNA: TGCGCCAGCAGCCGTGAGATAGCGGGGGGGAATGAGCAGTTCTTC. Protein sequence: CASSREIAGGNEQFF.

The chain employs TRBV7-3 and TRBJ1-1; the D gene is possibly TRBD1 (5 bases). V was shortened by 1 base and J by 4 bases, with 7 bases between the two germline ends. The CDR3 has 13 residues. Germline-derived CDR1 and CDR2 are SGHTA and FQGTGA. The CDR3: CASSLMGGTEAFF. Written as DNA, the CDR3 is TGTGCCAGCAGCTTAATGGGGGGCACTGAAGCTTTCTTT.

The rearrangement joins TRBV29-1 to TRBJ1-2; D not certain. Germline V gene data show CDR1 as SQVTM and CDR2 as ANQGSEA. V gave up 2 bases and J gave up 3 bases, with 10 bases separating them. The CDR3 consists of 13 residues. In nucleotides, the CDR3 is TGCAGCGTTGAAAGAACAGCGGACTATGGCTACACCTTC. Protein sequence: CSVERTADYGYTF.

This clone occurred once. The rearrangement joins TRBV7-9 to TRBJ2-5, with 7 bases identical to TRBD1. The J segment lost 0 bases and the V segment lost 5 bases, leaving 3 bases of the junction unmatched. This CDR3 is 14 amino acids long. Germline loops: CDR1 SEHNR, CDR2 FQNEAQ (reference sequence). The CDR3 reads CASSPGQYQETQYF. In DNA, the CDR3 is TGTGCCAGCAGCCCGGGACAGTACCAAGAGACCCAGTACTTC.

This clone was observed a few times. The chain is built from TRBV6-4 and TRBJ2-2; D unresolved. Germline V lookup: CDR1 MRHNA, CDR2 SNTAGT. The CDR3 covers 13 residues. V was shortened by 2 bases and J by 8 bases, with 9 bases between the two germline ends. The CDR3 sequence: CASSDRESGELFF. The CDR3 region has the DNA TGTGCCAGCAGTGACAGAGAGTCAGGGGAGCTGTTTTTT.

The chain recombines TRBV27 with TRBJ2-7; 7 bases are a match to TRBD1. Germline CDR1 is MNHEY and CDR2 is SMNVEV (reference sequence). With 6 bases clipped from V and 1 base from J, the junction kept 12 bases outside the gene matches. This CDR3 has 16 amino acids. In DNA, the CDR3 is TGTGCCAGCAGAGCCCGGACAGGCGGCGGTTCCTACGAGCAGTACTTC. This gives the protein CASRARTGGGSYEQYF.

The chain couples TRBV2 to TRBJ2-5, with a tentative D call TRBD1 (7 bases). Germline V gene lookup returns CDR1 SNHLY and CDR2 FYNNEI. Trimming left V 6 bases short and J 12 bases short, with 11 bases between. CDR3 length: 10 amino acids. The chain's CDR3 is CASSRGTEYF. CDR3 nucleotides: TGTGCCAGCAGCCGCGGGACAGAGTACTTC.

V gene TRBV5-5 combines with J gene TRBJ2-1; 13 bases map to TRBD2. J lost 5 bases, V lost 4 bases, and 3 bases had no gene match. This CDR3 spans 15 amino acids. Germline CDR1 SGHKS, CDR2 YYEKEE (reference sequence). The CDR3 DNA follows: TGTGCCAGCAGCCGACTAGCGGGGGGAGACAATGAGCAGTTCTTC. This gives the protein CASSRLAGGDNEQFF.

The V gene is TRBV28, the J gene TRBJ2-7; D uncertain. CDR1 is MDHEN and CDR2 is SYDVKM in the germline V gene. The CDR3 has 11 amino acids. Trimming shortened V by 5 bases and J by 4 bases, and 6 bases separated the two germline ends. The CDR3 nucleotides are TGTGCCAGCAGTACTATTTACGAGCAGTACTTC. This sequence encodes CASSTIYEQYF. The full variable domain, rest sourced from reference TRBV28 and TRBJ2-7, is DVKVTQSSRYLVKRTGEKVFLECVQDMDHENMFWYRQDPGLGLRLIYFSYDVKMKEKGDIPEGYSVSREKKERFSLILESASTNQTSMYLCASSTIYEQYFGPGTRLTVT.

This chain uses TRBV5-1 with TRBJ1-3, with 10 bases matching TRBD1. Trimming took 0 bases from V and 4 from J; bases not matched to a gene: 7. Germline CDR1 reads SGHRS; CDR2 reads YFSETQ. The CDR3 is 17 residues long. The CDR3 spells CASSLGLGQGSGNTIYF. The CDR3, as DNA: TGCGCCAGCAGCTTGGGGCTGGGACAGGGGAGCGGAAACACCATATATTTT. Filled out from reference TRBV5-1 and TRBJ1-3, the complete variable domain reads KAGVTQTPRYLIKTRGQQVTLSCSPISGHRSVSWYQQTPGQGLQFLFEYFSETQRNKGNFPGRFSGRQFSNSRSEMNVSTLELGDSALYLCASSLGLGQGSGNTIYFGEGSWLTVV.

The gene calls are TRBV5-1 and TRBJ1-1; D gene ambiguous. The germline V gene encodes CDR1 SGHRS and CDR2 YFSETQ. The CDR3 is 15 residues long. The V end lost 5 bases, the J end lost 1 base, and 15 bases lay between the germline ends. In DNA, the CDR3 is TGCGCCAGCAGGGATGAGGTGGTACGGAACACTGAAGCTTTCTTT. Residues: CASRDEVVRNTEAFF. The whole variable domain, filled in from reference TRBV5-1 and TRBJ1-1, reads KAGVTQTPRYLIKTRGQQVTLSCSPISGHRSVSWYQQTPGQGLQFLFEYFSETQRNKGNFPGRFSGRQFSNSRSEMNVSTLELGDSALYLCASRDEVVRNTEAFFGQGTRLTVV.

The chain couples TRBV30 to TRBJ1-4; D gene uncertain. Germline V gene lookup returns CDR1 GTSNPN and CDR2 SVGIG (reference sequence). V dropped 0 bases and J dropped 5 bases, with 13 bases sitting between them. The CDR3 length is 15 residues. In DNA form, the CDR3 reads TGTGCCTGGAGTGTATTCGGTACGATCAATGAAAAACTGTTTTTT. Translating gives CAWSVFGTINEKLFF.

As for this clone: A read error may produce the germline difference seen at one junction end. DNA for the CDR3: TGTGCCGGCAGCCAAGATGGGGGACAGGGGATGGGCTACACCTTC. Encoded protein: CAGSQDGGQGMGYTF. V and J are TRBV4-2 and TRBJ1-2; 10 positions match TRBD1. Germline values: CDR1 LGHNA, CDR2 YNFKEQ. The CDR3 covers 15 residues.

This sequence joins TRBV30 and TRBJ1-5; D perhaps matches TRBD1 (5 bases). CDR3 length: 12 residues. Germline CDR1 is GTSNPN and CDR2 is SVGIG (reference sequence). The V end was cut by 1 base, the J end by 6 bases, with 7 bases between. CDR3 region: CAWSAGPQPQHF. In DNA form, the CDR3 reads TGTGCCTGGAGTGCAGGGCCTCAGCCCCAGCATTTT.

This clone has a single count. V and J are TRBV19 and TRBJ2-5; 8 bases agree with TRBD1. The CDR3 totals 16 residues. V shed 6 bases and J 1 base; nucleotides not matched to a gene: 10. Germline V gene sequence: CDR1 LNHDA, CDR2 SQIVND (reference sequence). The CDR3 is CASRKNRGYPQETQYF. Here the CDR3 DNA reads TGTGCCAGTAGGAAAAACAGGGGGTATCCCCAAGAGACCCAGTACTTC.